This TCR beta chain was captured by sequencing in a study of T cell responses to AZD1222 COVID-19 vaccine (dated by TCRdb to the early 2020s). The study in broad terms: TCR sequencing was performed for some 250 trial participants, of whom about 210 were given two doses of AZD1222 and some 26 were given two doses of MenACWY control vaccine. Enrollment into the trials was organized by age into subgroups of 18-55, 56-69 and 70-plus years, and those subgroups contained about 160, 30 and 59 TCR-sequenced participants, respectively.

Broader findings and caveats from the paper: Conclusions about previously exposed vaccinees were limited because only six or seven AZD1222 recipients were SARS-CoV-2 seropositive at baseline. Reportedly, close to half of the unique spike-specific TCRs recognized epitopes lying outside the regions that are mutated in the B.1.351 and B.1.1.7 variants. Vaccine-associated CD4 TCRs spanned the whole spike protein, with dominant responses in regions 160-218 and 743-854. After two AZD1222 doses, both the breadth and the depth of spike-specific TCRs were significantly higher than at day 0 and than in MenACWY recipients. Participants were mostly white British and included more females than males, and it was suggested by the authors that clonal diversity may have been underestimated. Because no day 14 peak-response samples were available, repertoires were characterized only after the peak T cell response. In the small 56-69-year group, the increase in depth fell short of significance, most likely because of low power.

The CDR3 measures 15 amino acids from cysteine to phenylalanine. Of all the DNA, just the CDR3 is kept, 45 bases in frame from base 1. V was cut back by 3 bases and J by 5 bases, leaving a gap of 15 bases between them. Taken from the germline V gene, the CDR1 and CDR2 loops are KGHDR and SFDVKD. Only one count was recorded for this clone. Its recognized antigen is unknown. Base-call qualities are not available, and no considerably larger clone is one nucleotide away. The CDR3 regions of human TCRbeta chains were subjected to immunosequencing. The paper's data handling went like this. TCRs in the repertoires were compared against a reference library of SARS-CoV-2-specific TCRs that had been generated with the MIRA antigen-specificity platform. Breadth was defined as the fraction of unique TCRs that were SARS-CoV-2-associated, and depth was defined as the fraction of total T cells that were SARS-CoV-2-associated. Using the MIRA data, each spike-specific TCR was mapped to the spike region that the TCR reacts to and placed in a CD4 or CD8 class. Log10-transformed breadth and depth values were compared by one-way ANOVA with Sidak's multiple comparisons tests. This is the immuneACCESS table as TCRdb keeps it, with only in-frame sequences that have V and J called. A part of the clones is gone; compared with another copy, unresolved V genes explain less than half, and the rest is unexplained. The V and J calls and clone size come from that table; D and trimming were worked out from the DNA. The sample table shows under 45,000 clones, and about 90% are seen once. The ten largest make up about 27% of the sample.

The label giving this sample's time point can be read as: about 28 days (+/-7) after the second vaccine dose. The sample's treatment or condition label, decoded: meningococcal conjugate vaccine given as trial control. The vaccinee samples were drawn from two UK trials, COV001 and COV002, one of which was a single-blind randomized controlled phase 2/3 trial testing AZD1222 (ChAdOx1 nCoV-19) in healthy adults. Trial participant PBMC samples were collected at day 0 and day 28 after the second dose for TCRbeta chain sequencing. This sequence uses TRBV24-1 and TRBJ2-5; no confident D gene assignment can be made. Material: peripheral blood, obtained 28 days after the second dose of the MenACWY control vaccine. The receptor was derived from an adult who received the MenACWY meningococcal vaccine as a control. The CDR3 amino acid sequence is: CATSDPPGSAETQYF. The DNA sequence follows: TGTGCCACCAGTGATCCCCCGGGTTCGGCGGAGACCCAGTACTTC.